The 8 T cell receptor beta chains below come from one sample, sequenced in a study of cytomegalovirus exposure and HLA in healthy donors. Researchers ran the PCR with 60 Vbeta and 13 Jbeta primers. Libraries were prepared by immunoSEQ multiplex PCR; TCRdb keeps only in-frame clonotypes and omits some of them. This sample has about 140,000 clones, with approximately 71% found just once. Sequencing was done on a sample of PBMCs. Receptors were obtained from a man in his forties or fifties in good health and CMV-seronegative.

This clone was observed a handful of times. This chain uses TRBV2 with TRBJ2-7, with TRBD2 as a possible D gene (5 bases). The CDR3 sequence is 13 residues long. V dropped 8 bases and J dropped 0 bases, with 11 bases sitting between them. Germline lookup yields CDR1 SNHLY and CDR2 FYNNEI. In nucleotides, the CDR3 is TGTGCCAGCGGGTTGGGGAGCTCCTACGAGCAGTACTTC. Encoded protein: CASGLGSSYEQYF.

This clone was recorded only once. The chain is built from TRBV7-8 and TRBJ2-5; a possible D gene is TRBD1 (6 bases). The germline V gene has CDR1 SGHVS and CDR2 FQNEAQ. With 1 base removed from V and 5 bases from J, the gap between germline ends came to 14 bases. This CDR3 is 15 amino acids long. The CDR3 here is CASSLGAGAVETQYF. The CDR3 DNA reads TGTGCCAGCAGCTTAGGTGCAGGGGCCGTGGAGACCCAGTACTTC.

This chain uses TRBV11-1 with TRBJ2-7; D is possibly TRBD1 (5 bases). The CDR3 totals 13 residues. V dropped 8 bases and J dropped 11 bases, with 22 bases sitting between them. In germline, CDR1 is SGHAT, CDR2 FQDESV (reference sequence). CDR3 protein: CASASDRSRVKYF. In nucleotides, the CDR3 is TGTGCCAGCGCTTCAGACCGGTCCAGGGTTAAGTACTTC. Combining the CDR3 with reference TRBV11-1 and TRBJ2-7 gives the whole variable domain EAEVAQSPRYKITEKSQAVAFWCDPISGHATLYWYRQILGQGPELLVQFQDESVVDDSQLPKDRFSAERLKGVDSTLKIQPAELGDSAMYLCASASDRSRVKYFGPGTRLTVT.

The chain combines TRBV7-3 with TRBJ2-1, with D possibly TRBD2 on 11 matching bases. Germline assignment: CDR1 SGHTA and CDR2 FQGTGA. CDR3 length: 18 residues. V dropped 5 bases and J dropped 3 bases, with 23 bases sitting between them. This chain's CDR3 is CASSATGGLAGGYNEQFF. In DNA, the CDR3 is TGTGCCAGCAGCGCGACAGGGGGCCTAGCGGGGGGCTACAATGAGCAGTTCTTC.

This clone was counted a single time. The rearrangement uses TRBV28 and TRBJ1-5, with D uncertain. In germline, CDR1 is MDHEN, CDR2 SYDVKM. Between the trimmed V and J ends, which lost 2 bases and 7 bases, there was a span of 12 bases. The CDR3 loop spans 14 amino acids. In DNA form, the CDR3 reads TGTGCCAGCAGTTTAGTGGGCGCGGGGCAGCCCCAGCATTTT. Translating gives CASSLVGAGQPQHF.

The chain carries TRBV27 and TRBJ1-5; D might be TRBD1 (6 bases). CDR1 and CDR2 from the germline V gene are MNHEY and SMNVEV (reference sequence). The CDR3 covers 14 residues. V was trimmed by 5 bases and J by 6 bases, leaving 14 bases between them. The CDR3, as DNA: TGTGCCAGCAGTCCCACAGGGTTGAGTCAGCCCCAGCATTTT. Translating gives CASSPTGLSQPQHF.

This clone has only a few counts. The CDR3 DNA sequence: TGTGCCAGCAGCACAGCCGGGACAGGGTCTTCACCCCTCCACTTT. Protein sequence: CASSTAGTGSSPLHF. The chain links TRBV9 to TRBJ1-6; 9 bases fit TRBD1. V was pared by 4 bases and J by 9 bases, with 8 bases of the junction left unmatched. Germline V gene data show CDR1 as SGDLS and CDR2 as YYNGEE. The CDR3 consists of 15 residues.

This clone was recorded a few times. The V call is TRBV10-1, the J call TRBJ1-2; 12 bases line up with TRBD1. The CDR3 covers 15 residues. V was pared by 2 bases and J by 4 bases, with 2 bases of the junction left unmatched. Germline assignment: CDR1 WNHNN and CDR2 SYGVQD (reference sequence). The CDR3 DNA sequence: TGCGCCAGCAGTGAGGGGACAGGGGGCTTCTATGGCTACACCTTC. Encoded protein: CASSEGTGGFYGYTF.